These 18 T cell receptor beta chains came from one sample sequenced in a study of shared T cell receptors in the human thymus. Only in-frame clones appear in the TCRdb table, and some are missing; sequencing was by immunoSEQ multiplex PCR. The repertoire holds some 760,000 clones, with approximately 83% as singletons. These same records also appear under a second study, on human thymus T cells.

The sample consisted of thymocytes. The origin of the receptors is a girl in the first two years of life with a congenital heart defect.

The chain employs TRBV4-1 and TRBJ2-3; 7 nucleotides line up with TRBD2. With 1 base clipped from V and 3 bases from J, the junction kept 7 bases outside the gene matches. Germline V gene sequence: CDR1 MGHRA, CDR2 YSYEKL. The CDR3 runs 16 residues. The CDR3 DNA is TGCGCCAGCAGCCAAGTACCGGGGGGTAAGACAGATACGCAGTATTTT. As protein: CASSQVPGGKTDTQYF.

This clone was observed once. CDR3 sequence reads: CASSLGQGLFGTGELFF. The CDR3 coding sequence is TGTGCCAGCAGCTTAGGACAGGGGCTCTTCGGTACCGGGGAGCTGTTTTTT. The chain employs TRBV7-2 and TRBJ2-2, with 8 bases aligning to TRBD1. Germline CDR1 SGHTA, CDR2 FQGNSA. The CDR3 runs 17 residues. V trimming: 1 base; J trimming: 5 bases; junction bases outside the gene matches: 9.

The V gene is TRBV6-5, the J gene TRBJ2-5; 7 positions agree with TRBD2. CDR1 and CDR2 (germline): MNHEY, SVGAGI. The CDR3 is 13 amino acids. Trimming removed 0 bases from V and 5 bases from J; junction bases left unmatched: 0. The CDR3 DNA is TGTGCCAGCAGTTACTCGGGGGGGGAGACCCAGTACTTC. It translates to CASSYSGGETQYF.

J is TRBJ2-5 and V is TRBV27; 9 positions match TRBD2. Trimming at V came to 4 bases and at J to 5 bases, leaving 11 bases not matched to a gene. In germline, CDR1 is MNHEY, CDR2 SMNVEV (reference sequence). The CDR3 runs 16 residues. The CDR3 region has the DNA TGTGCCAGCAGTTCAGTACCGGGACTAGCCTTGGAGACCCAGTACTTC. Amino acid sequence: CASSSVPGLALETQYF.

The genes are TRBV11-2 and TRBJ1-2; D perhaps matches TRBD1 (5 bases). Trimming shortened V by 1 base and J by 6 bases, and 21 bases separated the two germline ends. This CDR3 has 17 amino acids. The germline V gene encodes CDR1 SGHAT and CDR2 FQNNGV. The CDR3 reads CASSLGPPWGVEDGYTF. The CDR3 DNA reads as TGTGCCAGCAGCTTAGGACCCCCCTGGGGGGTAGAGGATGGCTACACCTTC.

This clone showed up just a few times. Other DNA sequences in this specimen translate into the identical CDR3. This chain links TRBV5-6 with TRBJ1-1; TRBD1 is a possible D gene (5 bases). CDR1 is SGHDT and CDR2 is YYEEEE in the germline V gene. V was pared by 0 bases and J by 7 bases, with 7 bases between. CDR3 length: 12 amino acids. In nucleotides, the CDR3 is TGTGCCAGCAGCTTGGACAGGAGTGAAGCTTTCTTT. Its translation is CASSLDRSEAFF.

This clone came up once. This chain connects TRBV5-6 to TRBJ2-5; D is possibly TRBD2 (6 bases). CDR1 is SGHDT, CDR2 YYEEEE, per germline. Trimming stripped 5 bases from V and 5 bases from J, with 22 bases between. This CDR3 comprises 16 residues. The CDR3 region is CASSKKTGGRGETQYF. The CDR3 DNA reads TGTGCCAGCAGTAAAAAAACCGGGGGTCGGGGGGAGACCCAGTACTTC.

CDR3 nucleotide sequence: TGTGCCAGCAGCCGCGGGGCAAGGGGGCGAACTGAAGCTTTCTTT. Its protein is CASSRGARGRTEAFF. The rearrangement joins TRBV7-9 to TRBJ1-1; 7 bases map to TRBD1. CDR3 length: 15 residues. Germline trimming cut 5 bases from V and 5 bases from J; bases unmatched to any gene: 11. Germline CDR1 SEHNR, CDR2 FQNEAQ (reference sequence).

The chain has TRBV19 and TRBJ1-1; D gene uncertain. Trimming pared 4 bases from V and 6 bases from J, leaving 15 bases between. Germline CDR1 LNHDA, CDR2 SQIVND (reference sequence). The CDR3 sequence is 14 residues long. The CDR3, as DNA: TGTGCCAGTAGTAACTTTACAGTGGGTTCTGAAGCTTTCTTT. Amino acid sequence: CASSNFTVGSEAFF.

V is TRBV9 and J is TRBJ1-3; D unclear. The V end was cut by 4 bases, the J end by 1 base, with 6 bases between. Germline V lookup: CDR1 SGDLS, CDR2 YYNGEE. The CDR3 runs to 13 residues. CDR3 coding DNA: TGTGCCAGCAGCACAGAATCTGGAAACACCATATATTTT. Residues: CASSTESGNTIYF.

The V gene is TRBV5-6, the J gene TRBJ1-1; D remains ambiguous. Germline lookup yields CDR1 SGHDT and CDR2 YYEEEE. CDR3 length: 13 amino acids. V was trimmed by 4 bases and J by 1 base, leaving 8 bases between them. For the CDR3, the DNA is TGTGCCAGCAGCCATCAAGCGAACACTGAAGCTTTCTTT. It is translated as CASSHQANTEAFF.

The gene calls are TRBV29-1 and TRBJ1-5, with TRBD1 matching 9 bases. V trimming: 5 bases; J trimming: 4 bases; junction bases outside the gene matches: 6. CDR1 and CDR2 from the germline V gene are SQVTM and ANQGSEA. The CDR3 loop spans 14 amino acids. The CDR3 DNA is TGCAGCGTTCCCGGGACAGGGCCGAATCAGCCCCAGCATTTT. As protein: CSVPGTGPNQPQHF.

CDR3 sequence: CASSPVKNRVKNIQYF. The DNA for the CDR3 is TGCGCCAGCAGCCCAGTGAAAAACAGGGTGAAAAACATTCAGTACTTC. V usage is TRBV5-1 and J usage is TRBJ2-4, with a possible D match to TRBD1 (6 bases). V gave up 4 bases and J gave up 4 bases, with 18 bases separating them. Germline CDR1 reads SGHRS; CDR2 reads YFSETQ. The CDR3 length is 16 residues.

The rearrangement joins TRBV5-1 to TRBJ1-3, with 10 bases lining up with TRBD1. The CDR3 extends over 15 amino acids. CDR1 and CDR2 (germline): SGHRS, YFSETQ. Germline trimming cut 4 bases from V and 4 bases from J; bases unmatched to any gene: 5. The CDR3 region has the DNA TGCGCCAGCAGCGGATGGGACAGGGGAGGAAACACCATATATTTT. Its protein is CASSGWDRGGNTIYF.

The J gene is TRBJ1-1, the V gene TRBV9; TRBD1 might be the D (6 bases). Germline CDR1 and CDR2: SGDLS and YYNGEE. The CDR3 consists of 15 residues. Trimming cost V 3 bases and J 1 base, with 13 bases left between them. In DNA, the CDR3 is TGTGCCAGCAGCGATTTCAGGGGAGAGAACACTGAAGCTTTCTTT. As protein: CASSDFRGENTEAFF.

CDR3 in amino acids: CASSRRQGPYEQYF. Here the CDR3 DNA reads TGTGCCAGCAGCCGACGACAGGGCCCCTACGAGCAGTACTTC. This sequence joins TRBV9 and TRBJ2-7; 7 nucleotides agree with TRBD1. CDR3 length: 14 residues. The germline V gene encodes CDR1 SGDLS and CDR2 YYNGEE. Trimming took 4 bases from V and 2 from J; bases not matched to a gene: 6.

The V gene is TRBV5-8, the J gene TRBJ1-3, with 7 bases that match TRBD1. CDR1 is SGHTS and CDR2 is YDEGEE in the germline V gene. V was pared by 9 bases and J by 0 bases, with 3 bases of the junction left unmatched. CDR3 length: 13 amino acids. CDR3 loop: CATGTASGNTIYF. As DNA, the CDR3 is TGTGCCACAGGGACAGCCTCTGGAAACACCATATATTTT.

This clone has a handful of counts. The genes are TRBV5-4 and TRBJ1-4, with 8 positions matching TRBD1. J gave up 1 base and V 1 base, and 3 bases lay outside the gene matches. The CDR3 runs 16 residues. CDR1 is SGHNT, CDR2 YYREEE, per germline (reference sequence). CDR3 in DNA: TGTGCCAGCAGCTTGCAGGGGGCCGGAACTAATGAAAAACTGTTTTTT. This gives the protein CASSLQGAGTNEKLFF.